This TCR beta chain was profiled in a study of response to subunit inactivated influenza vaccine. CDR1 and CDR2 from the germline V gene are MNHNS and SASEGT. The V gene lost 5 bases and the J gene lost 6 bases, with 20 bases spanning the gap. This CDR3 has 15 residues. Each CDR3 protein gets one entry after TCRdb re-called the RT-PCR reads with MiXCR. This table has roughly 700,000 distinct CDR3 sequences, 11% to 15% appearing once. This specimen was PBMCs from blood, taken 14 days before vaccination. The chain carries TRBV6-1 and TRBJ2-7; D may correspond to TRBD1 or TRBD2 (5 bases each). This receptor was taken from a man in his fifties or sixties who received an inactivated influenza vaccine. The CDR3 region is CASSPTQRGRGEQYF. CDR3 coding DNA: TGTGCCAGCAGTCCAACCCAACGGGGACGAGGCGAGCAGTACTTC.